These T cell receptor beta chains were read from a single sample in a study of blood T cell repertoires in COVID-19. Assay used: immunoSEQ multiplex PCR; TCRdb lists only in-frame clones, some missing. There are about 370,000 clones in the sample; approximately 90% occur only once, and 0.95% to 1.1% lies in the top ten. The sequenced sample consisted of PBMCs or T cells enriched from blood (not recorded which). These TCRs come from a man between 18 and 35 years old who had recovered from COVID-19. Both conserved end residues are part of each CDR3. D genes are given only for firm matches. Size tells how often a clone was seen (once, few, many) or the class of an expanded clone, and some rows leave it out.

CDR3aa: CSARTGLSSPLHF; CDR3nt: TGCAGCGCCCGGACAGGGCTCTCATCACCCCTCCACTTT; v_gene: TRBV29-1; abundance: few; j_gene: TRBJ1-6; d_gene: TRBD1
CDR3aa: CASRFQGEEKLFF; CDR3nt: TGCGCCAGCAGATTCCAGGGGGAGGAAAAACTGTTTTTT; v_gene: TRBV4-1; abundance: NA; j_gene: TRBJ1-4; d_gene: TRBD1
CDR3aa: CASSQVAGGRKRNGYTF; CDR3nt: TGCGCCAGCAGCCAAGTGGCAGGGGGTAGAAAGAGGAATGGCTACACCTTC; v_gene: TRBV4-1; abundance: NA; j_gene: TRBJ1-2; d_gene: TRBD1
CDR3aa: CASSKAGTGGIYTEAFF; CDR3nt: TGTGCCAGCAGTAAAGCCGGGACAGGGGGTATATACACTGAAGCTTTCTTT; v_gene: TRBV7-9; abundance: NA; j_gene: TRBJ1-1; d_gene: TRBD1
CDR3aa: CASSYAPGRRDEQYF; CDR3nt: TGTGCCAGCAGTTACGCCCCCGGGAGACGGGACGAGCAGTACTTC; v_gene: TRBV3-1/TRBV3-2; abundance: NA; j_gene: TRBJ2-7; d_gene: NA
CDR3aa: CASSFMTGGPYEQYF; CDR3nt: TGCGCCAGCAGCTTTATGACAGGGGGCCCCTACGAGCAGTACTTC; v_gene: TRBV5-1; abundance: once; j_gene: TRBJ2-7; d_gene: TRBD1
CDR3aa: CASSLFYGTMDTQYF; CDR3nt: TGTGCCAGCAGTCTATTCTACGGGACTATGGATACGCAGTATTTT; v_gene: TRBV6-5; abundance: NA; j_gene: TRBJ2-3; d_gene: TRBD2
CDR3aa: CASSLAGLAATYEQYF; CDR3nt: TGCGCCAGCAGCTTGGCCGGGCTAGCGGCAACCTACGAGCAGTACTTC; v_gene: TRBV5-1; abundance: NA; j_gene: TRBJ2-7; d_gene: TRBD2
CDR3aa: CASRPQVSGNTIYF; CDR3nt: TGTGCCAGCAGGCCACAGGTATCCGGAAACACCATATATTTT; v_gene: TRBV2; abundance: NA; j_gene: TRBJ1-3; d_gene: NA
CDR3aa: CASSRRSYSYEQYF; CDR3nt: TGCGCCAGCAGTCGAAGGAGTTATAGCTACGAGCAGTACTTC; v_gene: TRBV23-1; abundance: NA; j_gene: TRBJ2-7; d_gene: NA
CDR3aa: CASSIAGVNQPQHF; CDR3nt: TGTGCCAGTAGTATAGCAGGGGTAAATCAGCCCCAGCATTTT; v_gene: TRBV19; abundance: once; j_gene: TRBJ1-5; d_gene: NA
CDR3aa: CASSPPGQGPYEQYF; CDR3nt: TGTGCCAGCAGCCCACCCGGACAGGGACCCTACGAGCAGTACTTC; v_gene: TRBV7-6; abundance: NA; j_gene: TRBJ2-7; d_gene: TRBD1
CDR3aa: CASSYRRGVETQYF; CDR3nt: TGTGCCAGCAGTTACCGTAGGGGTGTAGAGACCCAGTACTTC; v_gene: TRBV6-5; abundance: NA; j_gene: TRBJ2-5; d_gene: NA
CDR3aa: CASSPGGAGGELFF; CDR3nt: TGTGCCAGCAGTCCAGGGGGCGCGGGCGGGGAGCTGTTTTTT; v_gene: TRBV2; abundance: NA; j_gene: TRBJ2-2; d_gene: TRBD1
CDR3aa: CASSPGPFLTGRSTGELFF; CDR3nt: TGTGCCAGCAGCCCCGGTCCTTTCCTAACAGGGCGGTCCACCGGGGAGCTGTTTTTT; v_gene: TRBV5-6; abundance: NA; j_gene: TRBJ2-2; d_gene: NA
CDR3aa: CASSHGQLQDQYF; CDR3nt: TGTGCCAGCAGCCACGGACAGCTCCAAGATCAGTACTTC; v_gene: TRBV3-1/TRBV3-2; abundance: NA; j_gene: TRBJ2-4; d_gene: NA
CDR3aa: CATSEQPPGQGTDTQYF; CDR3nt: TGTGCCACCAGTGAACAACCTCCGGGACAGGGGACAGATACGCAGTATTTT; v_gene: TRBV24-1; abundance: NA; j_gene: TRBJ2-3; d_gene: TRBD1
CDR3aa: CASSPSPQGAQYF; CDR3nt: TGTGCCAGCTCACCATCCCCCCAGGGGGCCCAGTACTTC; v_gene: TRBV18; abundance: NA; j_gene: TRBJ2-5; d_gene: TRBD1
CDR3aa: CASSRQERSTDTQYF; CDR3nt: TGTGCCAGCTCCCGACAGGAACGAAGCACAGATACGCAGTATTTT; v_gene: TRBV18; abundance: once; j_gene: TRBJ2-3; d_gene: NA
CDR3aa: CASSLVAGIQETQYF; CDR3nt: TGTGCCAGCAGCTTAGTAGCGGGAATACAAGAGACCCAGTACTTC; v_gene: TRBV7-2; abundance: once; j_gene: TRBJ2-5; d_gene: TRBD2
CDR3aa: CASSQPIQGTQYF; CDR3nt: TGTGCCAGCAGCCAACCCATACAGGGGACGCAGTATTTT; v_gene: TRBV14; abundance: once; j_gene: TRBJ2-3; d_gene: TRBD1
CDR3aa: CASSGDRGRTPLHF; CDR3nt: TGTGCCAGTAGTGGCGACAGGGGAAGGACACCCCTCCACTTT; v_gene: TRBV19; abundance: NA; j_gene: TRBJ1-6; d_gene: TRBD1
CDR3aa: CASSLERPGGLNEQFF; CDR3nt: TGTGCCAGCAGCTTAGAAAGGCCAGGGGGCCTGAATGAGCAGTTCTTC; v_gene: TRBV11-3; abundance: NA; j_gene: TRBJ2-1; d_gene: TRBD1
CDR3aa: CASSLEAGDTSTDTQYF; CDR3nt: TGTGCCAGCAGCTTAGAAGCCGGGGATACTAGCACAGATACGCAGTATTTT; v_gene: TRBV7-3; abundance: NA; j_gene: TRBJ2-3; d_gene: NA
CDR3aa: CASSLTDSRRRIDGYTF; CDR3nt: TGTGCCAGCAGCTTAACGGATTCACGGAGGCGGATCGATGGCTACACCTTC; v_gene: TRBV7-9; abundance: NA; j_gene: TRBJ1-2; d_gene: NA